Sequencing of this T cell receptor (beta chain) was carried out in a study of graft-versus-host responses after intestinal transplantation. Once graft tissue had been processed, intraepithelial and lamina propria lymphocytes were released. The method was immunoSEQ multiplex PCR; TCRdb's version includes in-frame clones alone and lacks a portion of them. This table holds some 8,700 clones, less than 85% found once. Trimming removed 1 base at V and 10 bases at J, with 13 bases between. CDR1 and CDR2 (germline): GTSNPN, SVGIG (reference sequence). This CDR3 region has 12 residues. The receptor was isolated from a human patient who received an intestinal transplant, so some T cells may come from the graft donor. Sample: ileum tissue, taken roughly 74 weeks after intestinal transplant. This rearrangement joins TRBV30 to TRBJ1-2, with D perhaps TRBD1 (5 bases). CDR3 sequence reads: CAWSGGASYYTF. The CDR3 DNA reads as TGTGCCTGGAGTGGGGGCGCCTCTTACTACACCTTC.